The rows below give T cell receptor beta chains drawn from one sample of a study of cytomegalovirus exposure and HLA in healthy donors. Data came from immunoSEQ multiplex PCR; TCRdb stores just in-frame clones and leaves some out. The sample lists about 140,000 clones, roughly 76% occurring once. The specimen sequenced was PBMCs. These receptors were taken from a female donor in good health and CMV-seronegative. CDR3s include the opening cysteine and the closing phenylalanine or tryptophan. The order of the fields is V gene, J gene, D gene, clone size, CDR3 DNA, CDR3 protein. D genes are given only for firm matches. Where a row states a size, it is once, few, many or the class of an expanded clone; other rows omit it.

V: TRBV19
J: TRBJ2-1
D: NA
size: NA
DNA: TGTGCCAGTAGTAAGGGAGGATACAATGAGCAGTTCTTC
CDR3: CASSKGGYNEQFF

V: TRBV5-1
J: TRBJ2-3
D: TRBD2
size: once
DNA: TGCGCCAGCAGCTTGCAAGCCGGGACTAGCCTCACAGATACGCAGTATTTT
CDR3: CASSLQAGTSLTDTQYF

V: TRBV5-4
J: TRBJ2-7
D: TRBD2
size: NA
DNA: TGTGCCAGCAGTCAAACTAGCGCTTCTGGAGGGGAGCAGTACTTC
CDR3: CASSQTSASGGEQYF

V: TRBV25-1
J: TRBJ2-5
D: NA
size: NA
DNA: TGTGCCAGCAGCATCTCCCCCAGGGTGACCCAGTACTTC
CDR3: CASSISPRVTQYF

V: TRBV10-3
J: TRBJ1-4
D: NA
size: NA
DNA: TGTGCCATCAGCACCGGGACGCGGGGTGAAAAACTGTTTTTT
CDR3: CAISTGTRGEKLFF

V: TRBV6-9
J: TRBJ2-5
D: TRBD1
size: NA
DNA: TGTGCCAGCAGTTATGCTGACAGGGCGGTGACCCAGTACTTC
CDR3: CASSYADRAVTQYF

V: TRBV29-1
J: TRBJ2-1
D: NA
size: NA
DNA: TGCAGCGTTCCAGGACTGACCTACAATGAGCAGTTCTTC
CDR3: CSVPGLTYNEQFF

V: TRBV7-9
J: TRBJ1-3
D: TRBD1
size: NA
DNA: TGTGCCAGCAGCTTAAGACAGGGGTATACTGGAAACACCATATATTTT
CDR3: CASSLRQGYTGNTIYF

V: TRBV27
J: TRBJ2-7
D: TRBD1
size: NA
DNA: TGTGCCACCCCAAATAAACCGGGACAGGCCTCCTACGAGCAGTACTTC
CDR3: CATPNKPGQASYEQYF

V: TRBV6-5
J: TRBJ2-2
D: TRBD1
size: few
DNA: TGTGCCAGCAGTCGACAGGGGGCGAGAGGGGAGCTGTTTTTT
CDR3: CASSRQGARGELFF

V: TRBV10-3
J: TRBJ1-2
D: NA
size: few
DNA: TGTGCCATCAGTGAGGAGGCAGGGGTAAACTATGGCTACACCTTC
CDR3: CAISEEAGVNYGYTF

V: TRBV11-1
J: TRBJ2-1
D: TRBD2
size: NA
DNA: TGTGCCAGCAGCTTAGTAGGGACTAGCGGGAGGATTGAGCAGTTCTTC
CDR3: CASSLVGTSGRIEQFF

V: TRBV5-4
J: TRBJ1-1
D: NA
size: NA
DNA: TGTGCCAGCAGCCGTCGAGGGCCGGCGGGAACTGAAGCTTTCTTT
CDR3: CASSRRGPAGTEAFF

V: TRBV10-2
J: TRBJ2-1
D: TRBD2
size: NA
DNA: TGCGCCAGCAACCAAGTAGCGGGAGCGAAGGGGGGTGAGCAGTTCTTC
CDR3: CASNQVAGAKGGEQFF

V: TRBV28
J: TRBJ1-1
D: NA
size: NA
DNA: TGTGCCAGCAGCCTATTAAGTACTGAAGCTTTCTTT
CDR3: CASSLLSTEAFF

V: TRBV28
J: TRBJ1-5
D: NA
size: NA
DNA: TGTGCCAGCAGTTTCCAAAATCAGCCCCAGCATTTT
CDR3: CASSFQNQPQHF

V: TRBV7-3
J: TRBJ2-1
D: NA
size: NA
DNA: TGTGCCAGCAGCCGATCTAGGGGGGGGAACAATGAGCAGTTCTTC
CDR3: CASSRSRGGNNEQFF

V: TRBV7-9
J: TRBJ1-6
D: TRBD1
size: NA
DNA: TGTGCCAGCAGACCCCGGGACAGGGATTTCTCACCCCTCCACTTT
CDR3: CASRPRDRDFSPLHF

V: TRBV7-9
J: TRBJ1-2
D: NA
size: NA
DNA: TGTTCCAGCAGCTTCCCCAGGGATGGCTACACCTTC
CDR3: CSSSFPRDGYTF

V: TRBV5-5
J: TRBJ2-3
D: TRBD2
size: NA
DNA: TGTGCCAGCAGCTCCGACGGGGGGGATGTCGCAGATACGCAGTATTTT
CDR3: CASSSDGGDVADTQYF

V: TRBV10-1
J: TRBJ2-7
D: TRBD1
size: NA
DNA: TGCGCCAGCAGTGAGGGGACAGGGGTATACGAGCAGTACTTC
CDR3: CASSEGTGVYEQYF

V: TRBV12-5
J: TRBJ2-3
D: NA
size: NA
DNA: TGTGCTAGTGGTTTGGTTTCAGTGGATACGCAGTATTTT
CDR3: CASGLVSVDTQYF

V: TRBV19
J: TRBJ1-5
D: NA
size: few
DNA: TGTGCCAGTAGTATAGGAATCCGGGGAGATCAGCCCCAGCATTTT
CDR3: CASSIGIRGDQPQHF

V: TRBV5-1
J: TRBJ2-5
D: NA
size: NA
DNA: TGCGCCAGCAGCTTGGGGCCTTCGTACCAAGAGACCCAGTACTTC
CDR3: CASSLGPSYQETQYF

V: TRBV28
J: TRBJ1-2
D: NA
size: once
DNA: TGTGCCAGCAGTTTATATGGGAGCTATGGCTACACCTTC
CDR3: CASSLYGSYGYTF

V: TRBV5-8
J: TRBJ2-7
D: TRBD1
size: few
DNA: TGTGCCAGCAGCTTGAATTTGGGGTCTGACAGGGACTACGAGCAGTACTTC
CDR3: CASSLNLGSDRDYEQYF

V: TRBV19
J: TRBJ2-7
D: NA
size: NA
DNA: TGTGCCAGTAGTTCCCGGCCCCCAGGCTCCTACGAGCAGTACTTC
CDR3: CASSSRPPGSYEQYF

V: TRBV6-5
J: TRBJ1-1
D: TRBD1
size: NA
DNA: TGTGCCAGCAGCCAACAGGGGTATTCTGAAGCTTTCTTT
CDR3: CASSQQGYSEAFF

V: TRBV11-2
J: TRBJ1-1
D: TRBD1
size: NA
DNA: TGTGCCAGCAGCTTAGCCAGGGGGAGGACTGAAGCTTTCTTT
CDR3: CASSLARGRTEAFF

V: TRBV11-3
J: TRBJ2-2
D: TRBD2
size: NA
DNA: TGTGCCAGCAGCTTCCCTAGCGGGAGTTGGGACACCGGGGAGCTGTTTTTT
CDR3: CASSFPSGSWDTGELFF

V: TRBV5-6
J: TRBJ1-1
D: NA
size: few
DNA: TGTGCCAGCAGCTTGCTCCGAGGGAACACTGAAGCTTTCTTT
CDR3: CASSLLRGNTEAFF

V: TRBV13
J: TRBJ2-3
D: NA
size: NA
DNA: TGTGCCAGCAGCCTATTAGCGGACCTGGGCACCACAGATACGCAGTATTTT
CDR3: CASSLLADLGTTDTQYF

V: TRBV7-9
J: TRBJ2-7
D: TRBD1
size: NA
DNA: TGTGCCAGCAGCTTTCTTCAGGGGGCAGCCTACGAGCAGTACTTC
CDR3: CASSFLQGAAYEQYF

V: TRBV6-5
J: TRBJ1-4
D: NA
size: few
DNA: TGTGCCAGCAGTTACAGGAGGAATGAAAAACTGTTTTTT
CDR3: CASSYRRNEKLFF

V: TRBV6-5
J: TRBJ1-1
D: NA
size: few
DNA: TGTGCCAGCAGTTTAAAAGCGCTGGCGGGGACTGAAGCTTTCTTT
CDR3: CASSLKALAGTEAFF

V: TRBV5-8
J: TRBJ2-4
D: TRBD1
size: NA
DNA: TGTGCCAGCAGCTTGACAGGGGCCAGAAACATTCAGTACTTC
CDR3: CASSLTGARNIQYF

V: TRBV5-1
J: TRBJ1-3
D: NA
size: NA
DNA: TGCGCCAGCAGCGCGAACGACGGGGACTCTGGAAACACCATATATTTT
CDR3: CASSANDGDSGNTIYF

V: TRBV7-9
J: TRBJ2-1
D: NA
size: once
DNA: TGTGCCAGCAGCTTAGGGGGCAGAGAGCAGTTCTTC
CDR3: CASSLGGREQFF

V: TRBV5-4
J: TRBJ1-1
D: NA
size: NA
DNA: TGTGCCAGCAGCTTGCAGGGAGGGAGCACTGAAGCTTTCTTT
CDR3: CASSLQGGSTEAFF

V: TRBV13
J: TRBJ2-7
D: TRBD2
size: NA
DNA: TGTGCCAGCAGCTTAGGGACTAGCGGGGGTGACGAGCAGTACTTC
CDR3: CASSLGTSGGDEQYF

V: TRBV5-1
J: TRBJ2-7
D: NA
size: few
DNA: TGCGCCAGCAGCTTGAGCCCCACTAGCAACCCCTACGAGCAGTACTTC
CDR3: CASSLSPTSNPYEQYF

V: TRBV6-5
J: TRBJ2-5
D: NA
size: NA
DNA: TGTGCCAGCAGTTACGGGAGTTCGGAGACCCAGTACTTC
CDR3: CASSYGSSETQYF

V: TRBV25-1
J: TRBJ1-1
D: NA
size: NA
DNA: TGTGCCAGCAGCCCGGGGAACACTGAAGCTTTCTTT
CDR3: CASSPGNTEAFF

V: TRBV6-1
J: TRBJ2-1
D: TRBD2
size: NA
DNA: TGTGCCAGCAGTGAACCTTTGGGGGGGTGGGGTGAGCAGTTCTTC
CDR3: CASSEPLGGWGEQFF

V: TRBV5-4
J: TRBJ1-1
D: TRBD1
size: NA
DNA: TGTGCCAGCAGCGTGGGACAGGGAAACACTGAAGCTTTCTTT
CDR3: CASSVGQGNTEAFF

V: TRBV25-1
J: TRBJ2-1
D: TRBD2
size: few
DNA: TGTGCCAGCAGTGAGGGCTTAATAGCGGGTGAGCAGTTCTTC
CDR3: CASSEGLIAGEQFF

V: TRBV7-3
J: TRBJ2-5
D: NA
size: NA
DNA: TGTGCCAGCAGCTTAACAGCAGGGGGGAAGTCTGAGACCCAGCACTTC
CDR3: CASSLTAGGKSETQHF

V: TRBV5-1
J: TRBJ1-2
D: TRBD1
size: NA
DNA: TGCGCCAGTGGACAGGGGAACAACTATGGCTACACCTTC
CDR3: CASGQGNNYGYTF

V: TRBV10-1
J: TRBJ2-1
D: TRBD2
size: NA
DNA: TGCGCCAGCAGTGAGTCCGACAGACTAGCGGCCAATGAGCAGTTCTTC
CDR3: CASSESDRLAANEQFF